A single sample is the source of the 12 T cell receptor beta chains below, sequenced in a study of cytomegalovirus exposure and HLA in healthy donors. The PCR ran on 60 Vbeta and 13 Jbeta primers. Using immunoSEQ multiplex PCR, the repertoire was profiled, and TCRdb retains in-frame clones only, with some absent. This table holds about 140,000 clones, more than 80% found once. The sequencing input was PBMCs. These receptors all come from a woman between 40 and 55 years old in good health and CMV-seropositive.

CDR3 residues: CASSFEGAQDGYTF. The CDR3 coding sequence is TGTGCCAGCAGCTTTGAGGGGGCGCAAGATGGCTACACCTTC. This chain connects TRBV7-9 to TRBJ1-2; 7 bases match TRBD1. V lost 3 bases and J lost 6; bases outside the gene matches: 7. The CDR3 totals 14 residues. Looked up from germline, CDR1 is SEHNR and CDR2 is FQNEAQ (reference sequence).

The genes are TRBV27 and TRBJ2-5; D not certain. This CDR3 contains 14 residues. The ends were cut back, 9 bases at V and 1 base at J, with 15 bases in the middle. CDR1 is MNHEY and CDR2 is SMNVEV in the germline V gene (reference sequence). The CDR3 bases are TGTGCCAGTGGCGTCGGCGGAATCCAAGAGACCCAGTACTTC. Translation gives CASGVGGIQETQYF.

The chain is built from TRBV28 and TRBJ1-1; a weak D match, TRBD1 (5 bases). The CDR3 is made up of 14 amino acids. Between the trimmed V and J ends, which lost 2 bases and 7 bases, there was a span of 14 bases. The V gene's germline CDR1 is MDHEN and CDR2 SYDVKM. As DNA, the CDR3 is TGTGCCAGCAGTTTAGGGCTGGGGGGAGGTGAAGCTTTCTTT. Translating it yields CASSLGLGGGEAFF.

The chain recombines TRBV5-1 with TRBJ2-3; TRBD1 matches at 7 bases. V trimming: 1 base; J trimming: 3 bases; junction bases outside the gene matches: 14. This CDR3 region has 18 residues. From germline, CDR1 is SGHRS and CDR2 YFSETQ. The CDR3 loop is CASSLWGRQGNSTDTQYF. The DNA of the CDR3 is TGCGCCAGCAGCTTGTGGGGTCGACAGGGTAATTCTACAGATACGCAGTATTTT.

The J gene is TRBJ1-2, the V gene TRBV7-3, with 7 bases that match TRBD1. The CDR3 has 15 amino acids. V shed 5 bases and J 8 bases; nucleotides not matched to a gene: 14. Germline CDR1 and CDR2: SGHTA and FQGTGA. CDR3 sequence (DNA): TGTGCCAGCAGCCCATGGGGACAGTCGGGGAGGGGCTACACCTTC. Amino acids: CASSPWGQSGRGYTF.

The V call is TRBV27, the J call TRBJ2-3; D may be TRBD2 (5 bases). V gave up 2 bases and J gave up 5 bases, with 5 bases separating them. The CDR3 loop spans 12 amino acids. Germline CDR1 reads MNHEY; CDR2 reads SMNVEV (reference sequence). CDR3 nucleotide sequence: TGTGCCAGCAGTTTAGAGGGAGATACGCAGTATTTT. It codes for CASSLEGDTQYF.

The gene calls are TRBV5-1 and TRBJ2-3; possibly TRBD1 for D (6 bases). Between the trimmed V and J ends, which lost 0 bases and 8 bases, there was a span of 19 bases. The CDR3 length is 16 residues. Germline CDR1 SGHRS, CDR2 YFSETQ. CDR3 in DNA: TGCGCCAGCAGCTTGGAGAGGGACACCGGGGCCGGTACGCAGTATTTT. This sequence encodes CASSLERDTGAGTQYF.

The rearrangement joins TRBV5-1 to TRBJ2-7, with TRBD1 as a possible D gene (5 bases). The CDR3 contains 14 residues. V dropped 5 bases and J dropped 6 bases, with 18 bases sitting between them. Germline V CDR1 and CDR2: SGHRS, YFSETQ. CDR3 region: CASRDTGRVGEQYF. DNA of the CDR3: TGCGCCAGCAGAGATACGGGCAGGGTAGGCGAGCAGTACTTC.

V gene TRBV30 combines with J gene TRBJ1-4; D is uncertain. The CDR3 sequence is 13 residues long. Trimming left V 7 bases short and J 5 bases short, with 14 bases between. Germline V gene sequence: CDR1 GTSNPN, CDR2 SVGIG (reference sequence). CDR3 in amino acids: CASHYPLNEKLFF. CDR3 bases: TGTGCCTCACACTATCCACTCAATGAAAAACTGTTTTTT.

This clone was seen only a few times. The gene calls are TRBV4-1 and TRBJ1-4, with a possible D match to TRBD1 (6 bases). Germline V gene lookup returns CDR1 MGHRA and CDR2 YSYEKL. Trimming took 4 bases from V and 3 from J, leaving 12 bases between them. CDR3 length: 15 amino acids. CDR3 bases: TGCGCCAGCAGCCGAGCAGAGGGGGCTAATGAAAAACTGTTTTTT. Protein sequence: CASSRAEGANEKLFF.

This chain's CDR3 is CASSQRPNGPNTEAFF. The CDR3 bases are TGTGCCAGCTCACAACGCCCCAACGGTCCGAACACTGAAGCTTTCTTT. The rearrangement links TRBV18 to TRBJ1-1; no clear D gene. Germline V gene data show CDR1 as KGHSH and CDR2 as LQKENI. Trimming cost V 4 bases and J 1 base, with 16 bases left between them. This CDR3 is built from 16 residues.

The V call is TRBV4-1, the J call TRBJ2-3, with 10 bases lining up with TRBD2. Per the germline V gene, CDR1 is MGHRA and CDR2 is YSYEKL. V was pared by 4 bases and J by 2 bases, with 6 bases of the junction left unmatched. This CDR3 has 16 residues. CDR3 sequence (DNA): TGCGCCAGCAGCCTCGGACTAGCGGACCTCACAGATACGCAGTATTTT. It specifies CASSLGLADLTDTQYF.